The present T cell receptor (beta chain) was sequenced within a study of post-analysis software for immune sequencing data. Broader study findings: A significant reduction in normalized Chao1 diversity was observed in multiple sclerosis patients versus controls. Compared with controls, patients had more of about 5 TRBV segments, including TRBV5-6, TRBV5-1 and TRBV20-1.

The CDR3 extends over 15 amino acids. Germline CDR1 reads SGHRS; CDR2 reads YFSETQ. V gave up 3 bases and J gave up 5 bases; unmatched junction bases: 10. This clonotype was counted a few times. Its target is not known. The library was made from cDNA and included unique molecular identifiers. TCRdb called the PCR reads again in MiXCR, with one record for every CDR3 protein. The table records approximately 260,000 distinct CDR3 sequences, roughly a third of them present only once. The origin of this receptor is a girl between 5 and 17 years old with multiple sclerosis. The chain couples TRBV5-1 to TRBJ2-5, with TRBD2 matching over 7 bases. Sequencing used blood. CDR3 DNA: TGCGCCAGCAGCTCCGGTACTAGCGCGGGTGAGACCCAGTACTTC. The encoded protein is CASSSGTSAGETQYF.